This TCR beta chain was captured in a study of cytomegalovirus exposure and HLA in healthy donors (dated by TCRdb to about 2017). In terms of the full investigation: According to an earlier analysis of 587 of the donors, some 180 million T cells yielded over 90 million unique TCR beta sequences and about 300 Gb of sequence data. About 280 gigabases of sequencing data and 70 million to 95 million unique TCR sequences made up an early release that covered about 640 HLA-typed donors. Of the roughly 390 genotyped donors, 70% to 90% were placed in the genetic ancestry cluster associated with self-reported Caucasian donors. The aim of the study was to test whether cataloging public T cell receptors could identify signatures of past pathogen exposure. The study used immunosequencing to profile the T cell repertoires of around 600 subjects and linked those repertoires to cytomegalovirus serostatus. In addition to the first cohort of approximately 670 subjects, a separate validation cohort of approximately 120 different subjects was used. High-throughput TCR immunosequencing, statistical association of individual TCRs with disease status, and machine learning were combined to predict cytomegalovirus infection status. A later analysis re-examined previously published TCR beta repertoires from 600 to 700 donors and added high-resolution HLA genotyping to investigate patterns of TCR occurrence. Rather than drawing on any new phenotypic data, the later analysis identified candidate immune exposures from TCR beta sequences and the way those sequences occurred across donors. To decide whether each TCR beta V gene segment behaved as functional or pseudogenic, an earlier analysis of approximately 620 of the donors relied on high-throughput TCR beta sequencing. Donor age, sex, ethnicity and CMV serostatus were collected together with the repertoire data. In a later genetic analysis, genome-wide SNP genotypes for about 65% of the roughly 700 donors were used, and that subset was treated as a discovery cohort. Every repertoire in the discovery cohort had been generated on one and the same sequencing platform. Class I and class II HLA loci were covered by the typing at four-digit resolution. The number of donors typed differed by locus, with about 629-640 for A, B, C, DRB1 and DQB1, over 500 for DQA1, 600 to 610 for DPA1, and some 440 for DPB1. Because of strong linkage in the cohort, four to six DR-DQ haplotypes were treated as single units for association and clustering. Among about 410 genotyped donors of the cohort, an average of approximately 240,000 unique TCR beta nucleotide sequences was sequenced per donor, of which about 19% were non-productive.

After removal of 1 base from V and 1 base from J, the junction retains 2 bases not matched to a gene. The CDR3 holds 15 amino acids from the cysteine to the phenylalanine. Only CDR3 DNA remains: 45 bases, in frame from the first base. The germline V gene encodes CDR1 MNHNS and CDR2 SASEGT. The cohort was made up of roughly 670 healthy bone marrow donors. Cohort members were all nominally healthy when sampled, although unrecorded immune exposures were likely present. The donor was CMV seronegative and belonged to the group of several hundred seronegative cohort members. A peripheral blood sample was provided by each donor, and peripheral blood mononuclear cells were used for TCR beta sequencing. Genomic DNA was extracted from the blood cell samples with the Qiagen DNeasy Blood Extraction Kit. In the case of this clone: Its target antigen remains unknown. One base away there is no much larger clone; base qualities are not given.

The library was made by the immunoSEQ multiplex PCR assay. A mixture of 60 forward primers for TCR Vbeta segments and 13 reverse primers for TCR Jbeta segments was used in the multiplex PCR. Amplification of the CDR3 region of rearranged TCR beta genes was performed with a multiplex PCR assay on genomic DNA. On the Illumina HiSeq System, the amplified TCR beta libraries were sequenced as 87-base-pair reads. The authors' analysis ran thus. Across the 500 to 850 repertoires, a later analysis counted 80 million or so unique TCR beta chains, roughly 11 million of which were shared by at least two donors. A nearest-neighbor algorithm error-corrected the raw reads and collapsed the reads into unique sequences, merging closely related sequences to remove PCR and sequencing errors. V, D and J gene segments were assigned by aligning CDR3 sequences to IMGT reference sequences. For a sequence to be retained, a match of at least six nucleotides to both a V gene segment and a J gene segment was required. A rearrangement was called productive if the CDR3 had no stop codons and remained in frame with V and J, and every other rearrangement was called non-productive. Following IMGT convention, CDR3 was defined as the stretch from the second conserved V-encoded cysteine to the conserved J-encoded phenylalanine. Sequences without an unambiguous match to a single V gene segment were excluded from the earlier analysis of 500 to 700 of the donors. In an earlier analysis of about 590 of the donors, a V segment was called functional when productive rearrangements were above 56.7%, and segregating when the standard deviation between donors exceeded 5%. A statistical classification framework was built for diagnosing cytomegalovirus status from the catalog of TCR beta chain sequences. In a later analysis, TCR nucleotide sequences were compared against IMGT/GENE-DB human TR gene sequences so that V and J genes could be assigned. A later analysis assigned CDR3 sequences and most-parsimonious VDJ recombination scenarios with the TCRdist pipeline. In a later analysis, each TCR beta chain was defined by its CDR3 amino acid sequence together with its V-gene family, and reads lacking a unique V-gene family were excluded. In a later analysis, 550 to 650 highly shared, low-generation-probability nucleotide sequences were removed to address suspected cross-contamination and a sequencing artifact. In a later analysis, a clonal expansion index for each public chain was calculated from normalized within-repertoire ranks of inferred template counts. A later analysis computed generation probabilities with a VDJ recombination model fitted to out-of-frame rearrangements, and checked the results against IGoR. In a later analysis, TCR-TCR, TCR-HLA and TCR-CMV co-occurrence was scored with hypergeometric tests, and a repertoire-size bias correction was applied to TCR pairs. A later analysis estimated false discovery rates by permuting HLA or CMV assignments 20 times. A later analysis grouped co-occurring TCRs with DBSCAN, adding TCRdist sequence similarity when clustering within HLA-allele-positive subsets. Repertoires with fewer than 30,000 or more than 120,000 public chains, plus five repertoires with anomalous nucleotide sharing, were excluded from co-occurrence clustering. Drawn from immuneACCESS, this table holds only the in-frame rearrangements with V and J called that TCRdb kept. Clones are partly lost; checked studies trace under half to an unresolved V gene and leave the rest unexplained. V, J and clone size reflect that table, while D and trimming were determined from the DNA. Within this sample are some 140,000 clones, with around 80% of them counted one time only. The top ten clones comprise over 2% of the sample.

Summary of the overall study and its limitations: Correlated functional status among segregating V segments might reflect linkage disequilibrium, but an unknown experimental factor could not be ruled out. According to a later analysis, parvovirus B19, influenza, CMV and Epstein-Barr virus appeared linked to several top co-occurrence clusters. A later analysis associated 15,000 or so TCR beta sequences with specific HLA alleles at a false discovery rate of 0.05. It was suggested by the authors that the approach could potentially be generalized to other disease states and immunological phenotypes. In a later analysis, most CMV-associated TCR beta chains were found to appear HLA-restricted, with HLA associations seemingly driven largely by CMV exposure. A further reported finding was that TCR beta sequences accurately predicted the HLA-A and HLA-B alleles for most subjects in the first cohort. Most TCR sequences were observed very rarely across donors, whereas some public TCRs were present in many individuals. A group of highly shared sequence variants was considered likely to be a technical artifact of the sequencing pipeline. An earlier analysis of approximately 590 of the donors showed that most TCR beta V segments appeared in productive rearrangements either about 87% or about 30% of the time, which broadly matched IMGT annotations. Assigning TCR associations to individual alleles was difficult when HLA alleles, especially DR and DQ, strongly co-occurred. Some IMGT-functional V segments, including TRBV6-2 and TRBV6-3, could not be distinguished by the 87-base-pair reads and were therefore excluded. V-gene and J-gene trimming of TCR beta chains was associated with a missense DCLRE1C variant in a later genetic analysis, and the association was replicated in an independent cohort. Roughly uniform sequencing depth across donors was assumed in presence/absence analyses, although this assumption may not hold. Because some donors lacked HLA typing at each locus, the association tests relied only on the typed subset. In the study, about 150 TCR beta chains were listed as associated with cytomegalovirus. Because counts were too low, fewer than 20 rarely observed V segments, including chromosome 9 orphons, were excluded from the earlier analysis of 500 to 700 of the donors. In a later analysis, HLA-associated TCR beta chains were found to be more clonally expanded and to have lower generation probabilities than equally common non-associated chains. Only TCR beta chains were sequenced in this cohort, and the absence of alpha or paired-chain data limited detectable features. Immune exposure information for the cohort was limited to CMV serostatus. A few of the identified cytomegalovirus-associated TCR beta chains were confirmed in vitro to be specific for cytomegalovirus antigens. According to a later genetic analysis, donors in an Asian-associated ancestry cluster had fewer N-insertions in productive TCRs than the approximately 630-donor mean. Cytomegalovirus status was reported to be diagnosed by the classifier with high specificity and sensitivity in both the original and validation cohorts. In a later analysis, TCR association rates were found to vary across HLA loci, with the most associated TCRs seen for DRB1 alleles and the fewest for HLA-C alleles.

Input material: PBMCs. This receptor was obtained from a man aged 30 to 45 in good health and CMV-seronegative. This receptor chain uses TRBV6-1 and TRBJ2-7; 9 middle bases align to TRBD2. For the CDR3, the sequence is CASSEVTSGSYEQYF. The bases are TGTGCCAGCAGTGAAGTCACTAGCGGGTCCTACGAGCAGTACTTC.